The clone carrying this TCR beta chain was observed a handful of times. Preparation of the TCRbeta library was carried out with unique molecular identifiers. Each CDR3 protein gets one entry after TCRdb re-called the PCR reads with MiXCR. The sample consists of 250,000 to 350,000 distinct CDR3 sequences, 9.9% of them appearing once. This sample stems from a study of T-cell reconstitution after alpha-beta-depleted transplantation in children. The CDR3 runs to 16 residues. With 0 bases clipped from V and 0 bases from J, the junction kept 5 bases outside the gene matches. Germline values: CDR1 MGHRA, CDR2 YSYEKL.

Source: PBMCs from the stem cell graft donor, taken from the stem cell graft. The origin of this receptor is a human donor who donated a stem cell graft to a child with SCID. J is TRBJ2-7 and V is TRBV4-1, with 7 bases lining up with TRBD2. The CDR3 is CASSQDVAGSSYEQYF. The CDR3 bases are TGCGCCAGCAGCCAAGATGTAGCGGGTAGCTCCTACGAGCAGTACTTC.